Following are 22 T cell receptor beta chains from one sample sequenced in a study of blood T cell repertoires in COVID-19. Profiling relied on immunoSEQ multiplex PCR, and the TCRdb table lists in-frame clones only, not all of them. The repertoire consists of more than 200,000 clones, with 70% to 90% occurring once and the leading ten covering approximately 1.7%. The material sequenced was PBMCs or T cells enriched from blood (not recorded which). The receptors stem from a man aged 40-49 years who had recovered from COVID-19.

The chain carries TRBV9 and TRBJ2-3; 10 bases are shared with TRBD2. The length of the CDR3 is 17 residues. Germline V gene data show CDR1 as SGDLS and CDR2 as YYNGEE. J lost 3 bases, V lost 0 bases, and 7 bases had no gene match. This CDR3 is CASSVVLSGGATDTQYF. The CDR3 DNA follows: TGTGCCAGCAGCGTAGTATTGAGCGGGGGGGCAACAGATACGCAGTATTTT. Supplemented by reference TRBV9 and TRBJ2-3, the full variable domain reads DSGVTQTPKHLITATGQRVTLRCSPRSGDLSVYWYQQSLDQGLQFLIQYYNGEERAKGNILERFSAQQFPDLHSELNLSSLELGDSALYFCASSVVLSGGATDTQYFGPGTRLTVL.

The chain uses TRBV3-1 (or the pseudogene TRBV3-2) and TRBJ2-5; D might be TRBD2 (5 bases). Per germline, CDR1 LGHDT and CDR2 YNNKEL (reference sequence). The length of the CDR3 is 15 residues. V dropped 6 bases and J dropped 4 bases, with 18 bases sitting between them. The CDR3 bases are TGTGCCAGCAGTCTTAACGGGATATCGGCAGAGACCCAGTACTTC. Translation: CASSLNGISAETQYF.

J is TRBJ1-1 and V is TRBV19, with no clear D. Germline V gene lookup returns CDR1 LNHDA and CDR2 SQIVND (reference sequence). Trimming took off 7 bases at V and 3 bases at J, with 21 bases between the two ends. The CDR3 is 16 amino acids. The chain's CDR3 is CASIRTPGIGDTEAFF. The CDR3 DNA reads TGTGCCAGTATACGAACCCCCGGGATTGGGGACACTGAAGCTTTCTTT.

The sample holds a few counts of this clone. At the DNA level, this CDR3 is encoded by other sequences in the same sample as well. The gene calls are TRBV5-1 and TRBJ1-1; D gene uncertain. Germline CDR1 and CDR2: SGHRS and YFSETQ. Trimming stripped 1 base from V and 5 bases from J, with 6 bases between. The CDR3 spans 12 residues. The CDR3: CASSLRGTEAFF. For the CDR3, the DNA is TGCGCCAGCAGCTTGCGAGGGACTGAAGCTTTCTTT.

The chain combines TRBV5-1 with TRBJ1-5; TRBD1 is a possible D gene (6 bases). V lost 1 base and J lost 2, with 10 bases in between. This CDR3 has 15 residues. Per the germline V gene, CDR1 is SGHRS and CDR2 is YFSETQ. CDR3 protein: CASSLYGGGNQPQHF. The CDR3 coding sequence is TGCGCCAGCAGCTTGTATGGGGGCGGCAATCAGCCCCAGCATTTT.

The chain employs TRBV2 and TRBJ2-2; D gene ambiguous. Germline V lookup: CDR1 SNHLY, CDR2 FYNNEI. The V end was cut by 6 bases, the J end by 2 bases, with 10 bases between. The CDR3 consists of 14 residues. The CDR3 bases are TGTGCCAGCAGGGCCACAAGTAACACCGGGGAGCTGTTTTTT. Its protein is CASRATSNTGELFF. The full variable domain, its missing parts supplied by reference TRBV2 and TRBJ2-2, is EPEVTQTPSHQVTQMGQEVILRCVPISNHLYFYWYRQILGQKVEFLVSFYNNEISEKSEIFDDQFSVERPDGSNFTLKIRSTKLEDSAMYFCASRATSNTGELFFGEGSRLTVL.

The chain combines TRBV11-2 with TRBJ1-1; 7 nucleotides agree with TRBD1. V lost 1 base, J lost 5 bases, and 7 bases stayed unmatched. The CDR3 loop spans 15 amino acids. Germline V gene sequence: CDR1 SGHAT, CDR2 FQNNGV. For the CDR3, the DNA is TGTGCCAGCAGCTTAGCCGGACAGGCGGGGACTGAAGCTTTCTTT. This codes for CASSLAGQAGTEAFF.

This clone turned up a few times. J is TRBJ1-2 and V is TRBV6-5; possible D gene TRBD1, 5 bases. The CDR3 contains 14 residues. V was trimmed by 2 bases and J by 5 bases, leaving 12 bases between them. Per germline, CDR1 MNHEY and CDR2 SVGAGI. This CDR3 reads CASSYGRAPYGYTF. The CDR3 DNA sequence: TGTGCCAGCAGTTACGGCAGGGCCCCTTATGGCTACACCTTC.

V usage is TRBV27 and J usage is TRBJ1-3; D remains ambiguous. CDR1 and CDR2 (germline): MNHEY, SMNVEV (reference sequence). Trimming cost V 7 bases and J 1 base, with 14 bases left between them. The CDR3 has 15 amino acids. The CDR3 DNA sequence: TGTGCCAGCAAATCGGAGGGCAGTTCTGGAAACACCATATATTTT. Its translation is CASKSEGSSGNTIYF.

The V and J genes are TRBV6-5 and TRBJ2-7; unclear D gene. This CDR3 spans 13 amino acids. Germline values: CDR1 MNHEY, CDR2 SVGAGI. V was trimmed by 6 bases and J by 5 bases, leaving 14 bases between them. The CDR3 DNA follows: TGTGCCAGCAGCCGGTCACTCCGAGACGAGCAGTACTTC. This gives the protein CASSRSLRDEQYF.

The chain combines TRBV27 with TRBJ1-1, with TRBD1 matching over 11 bases. This CDR3 is built from 16 residues. Trimming at V came to 6 bases and at J to 1 base, leaving 7 bases not matched to a gene. In germline, CDR1 is MNHEY, CDR2 SMNVEV (reference sequence). DNA for the CDR3: TGTGCCAGCAGCCCGGGACAGGGGGAATGGAACACTGAAGCTTTCTTT. Residues: CASSPGQGEWNTEAFF.

The CDR3 protein is CASTTAYGYTF. CDR3 DNA sequence: TGTGCCAGCACCACAGCATATGGCTACACCTTC. This rearrangement joins TRBV28 to TRBJ1-2; D ambiguous. The CDR3 is made up of 11 amino acids. V lost 7 bases and J lost 5, with 8 bases in between. Germline CDR1 is MDHEN and CDR2 is SYDVKM.

This clone was seen once. The rearrangement links TRBV6-6 to TRBJ2-5; maybe TRBD1 (6 bases). The CDR3 length is 14 residues. Trimming shortened V by 6 bases and J by 5 bases, and 16 bases separated the two germline ends. Germline V gene sequence: CDR1 MNHNY, CDR2 SVGAGI (reference sequence). The CDR3 loop is CASRGMGAQETQYF. The CDR3 bases are TGTGCCAGCAGAGGGATGGGGGCGCAGGAGACCCAGTACTTC.

The chain carries TRBV4-3 and TRBJ2-5; TRBD2 matches 7 bases. Germline CDR1 LGHNA, CDR2 YSLEER. Losses at the gene ends were 1 base for V and 5 bases for J; bases not matched to a gene: 7. The CDR3 loop spans 15 amino acids. CDR3 in DNA: TGCGCCAGCAGCCAAGGACTAGCCCTCCGTGAGACCCAGTACTTC. As protein: CASSQGLALRETQYF.

This clone was observed once. The chain joins TRBV29-1 to TRBJ2-1, with 9 bases that match TRBD1. Germline V gives CDR1 SQVTM, CDR2 ANQGSEA. V was clipped by 6 bases and J by 8 bases; unmatched bases: 17. This CDR3 has 16 residues. CDR3 bases: TGCAGCGTAGCTGCCGGGACAGGGATCAGAGGCGATGAGCAGTTCTTC. It translates to CSVAAGTGIRGDEQFF.

The chain recombines TRBV10-3 with TRBJ2-1; D is ambiguous. Per germline, CDR1 ENHRY and CDR2 SYGVKD. V was clipped by 4 bases and J by 6 bases, with 7 bases between them. The CDR3 totals 12 residues. This CDR3 reads CAISGSINEQFF. The CDR3 nucleotides are TGTGCCATCAGTGGTAGTATCAATGAGCAGTTCTTC.

The genes are TRBV7-9 and TRBJ1-4, with 9 bases aligning to TRBD1. After removal of 4 bases from V and 8 bases from J, the junction contained 5 bases not matched to a gene. The CDR3 is 14 residues long. The V gene's germline CDR1 is SEHNR and CDR2 FQNEAQ (reference sequence). CDR3 residues: CASSSGTGREKLFF. The CDR3 DNA is TGTGCCAGCAGCTCCGGGACAGGGCGCGAAAAACTGTTTTTT.

In its sample, this clone was seen a few times. The gene calls are TRBV2 and TRBJ2-7; D is unresolved. The CDR3 contains 15 residues. Trimming left V 3 bases short and J 2 bases short, with 14 bases between. Germline CDR1 reads SNHLY; CDR2 reads FYNNEI. CDR3: CASSEGLRPPYEQYF. CDR3 nucleotide sequence: TGTGCCAGCAGTGAGGGTCTGAGGCCACCCTACGAGCAGTACTTC.

J is TRBJ1-1 and V is TRBV9, with D possibly TRBD1 on 6 matching bases. V lost 1 base and J 3 bases, leaving 16 bases between the germline ends. The germline V gene encodes CDR1 SGDLS and CDR2 YYNGEE. The CDR3 consists of 16 residues. In nucleotides, the CDR3 is TGTGCCAGCAGCGTAACAGGGAACGGATTTGACACTGAAGCTTTCTTT. Translation gives CASSVTGNGFDTEAFF.

The rearrangement uses TRBV3-1 (or the pseudogene TRBV3-2) and TRBJ2-7; 8 nucleotides align to TRBD2. Losses at the gene ends were 4 bases for V and 2 bases for J; bases not matched to a gene: 10. The germline V gene encodes CDR1 LGHDT and CDR2 YNNKEL (reference sequence). The CDR3 is 16 residues long. The CDR3 is CASSRRARGGPYEQYF. CDR3 DNA: TGTGCCAGCAGCCGTCGCGCCCGGGGGGGGCCCTACGAGCAGTACTTC.

This sequence joins TRBV27 and TRBJ1-2, with TRBD1 identical over 11 bases. The germline V gene encodes CDR1 MNHEY and CDR2 SMNVEV (reference sequence). CDR3 length equals 14 residues. Trimming took 6 bases from V and 2 from J; bases not matched to a gene: 2. CDR3 bases: TGTGCCAGCAGCTGGGACAGGGGGAACTATGGCTACACCTTC. Amino acid sequence: CASSWDRGNYGYTF.

This clone was recorded only once. The chain links TRBV5-6 to TRBJ2-7; D might be TRBD1 (5 bases). Germline V gene sequence: CDR1 SGHDT, CDR2 YYEEEE. V was shortened by 4 bases and J by 5 bases, with 10 bases between the two germline ends. The CDR3 is made up of 12 amino acids. The CDR3 bases are TGTGCCAGCAGCCTGTGGGGCGACGAGCAGTACTTC. Translated: CASSLWGDEQYF.